One sample yielded the 19 T cell receptor beta chains listed below, sequenced in a study of OX40 agonist ivuxolimab in advanced cancers. Generated by immunoSEQ multiplex PCR, the TCRdb table keeps only in-frame clones and is missing some. The table has 72,000 or so clones, 80% seen once. This sample comprised CD4+ or CD8+ T cells sorted from blood, obtained in a trial of the OX40 agonist ivuxolimab. The receptors were sampled from an adult with an advanced solid tumor such as melanoma, head and neck, liver or kidney cancer.

The genes are TRBV7-8 and TRBJ1-6; D unresolved. There are 12 residues in the CDR3. Germline V gene lookup returns CDR1 SGHVS and CDR2 FQNEAQ. Trimming pared 5 bases from V and 7 bases from J, leaving 6 bases between. The CDR3 DNA follows: TGTGCCAGCAGCCACGACAATTCACCCCTCCACTTT. Translated: CASSHDNSPLHF.

This chain links TRBV7-9 with TRBJ1-1; D gene unclear. The CDR3 length is 13 residues. The V end lost 1 base, the J end lost 1 base, and 4 bases lay between the germline ends. CDR1 and CDR2 (germline): SEHNR, FQNEAQ (reference sequence). The chain's CDR3 is CASSLEQNTEAFF. DNA for the CDR3: TGTGCCAGCAGCTTAGAACAGAACACTGAAGCTTTCTTT.

This sequence joins TRBV5-6 and TRBJ2-7; D remains ambiguous. The germline gives CDR1 SGHDT, CDR2 YYEEEE. The CDR3 loop spans 14 amino acids. With 4 bases removed from V and 2 bases from J, the gap between germline ends came to 13 bases. DNA for the CDR3: TGTGCCAGCAGCGGCAGGCTCGTGGCCTACGAGCAGTACTTC. Protein: CASSGRLVAYEQYF.

This clone has just one count. V and J are TRBV6-1 and TRBJ2-7; D perhaps matches TRBD1 (6 bases). The CDR3 extends over 15 amino acids. The germline V and J ends were trimmed by 6 bases and 0 bases, with 15 bases remaining between them. From germline, CDR1 is MNHNS and CDR2 SASEGT. The CDR3 sequence is CASSDDRHSSYEQYF. The CDR3 region has the DNA TGTGCCAGCAGCGATGACAGGCACAGCTCCTACGAGCAGTACTTC.

The chain carries TRBV7-2 and TRBJ1-2, with D perhaps matching TRBD1 (5 bases). This CDR3 has 17 amino acids. Trimming shortened V by 1 base and J by 2 bases, and 17 bases separated the two germline ends. CDR1 and CDR2 (germline): SGHTA, FQGNSA. The CDR3 DNA is TGTGCCAGCAGCTTAGAGGGCGCCACGACAGTGAACTATGGCTACACCTTC. As protein: CASSLEGATTVNYGYTF. Based on the CDR3 plus reference TRBV7-2 and TRBJ1-2, the full variable domain is GAGVSQSPSNKVTEKGKDVELRCDPISGHTALYWYRQSLGQGLEFLIYFQGNSAPDKSGLPSDRFSAERTGGSVSTLTIQRTQQEDSAVYLCASSLEGATTVNYGYTFGSGTRLTVV.

This chain joins TRBV19 and TRBJ1-2; 7 bases line up with TRBD1. The J segment lost 3 bases and the V segment lost 3 bases, leaving 4 bases of the junction unmatched. Per the germline V gene, CDR1 is LNHDA and CDR2 is SQIVND (reference sequence). This CDR3 is 14 amino acids long. The CDR3 loop reads CASSMGRGDYGYTF. The DNA for the CDR3 is TGTGCCAGTAGTATGGGCAGGGGGGACTATGGCTACACCTTC.

This chain links TRBV5-6 with TRBJ2-1; 8 bases are a match to TRBD2. The CDR3 length is 13 residues. Germline CDR1 reads SGHDT; CDR2 reads YYEEEE. After removal of 2 bases from V and 7 bases from J, the junction contained 2 bases not matched to a gene. The CDR3 sequence is CASSLGTRNEQFF. The CDR3, as DNA: TGTGCCAGCAGCTTAGGGACTAGGAATGAGCAGTTCTTC.

This chain links TRBV18 with TRBJ2-7; D uncertain. CDR3 length equals 11 residues. V was cut by 3 bases and J by 3 bases, with 3 bases left in between. In germline, CDR1 is KGHSH, CDR2 LQKENI. CDR3: CASSPNYEQYF. CDR3 DNA: TGTGCCAGCTCACCCAACTACGAGCAGTACTTC.

The J gene is TRBJ1-5, the V gene TRBV7-2, with TRBD1 as a possible D gene (6 bases). The CDR3 extends over 17 amino acids. In germline, CDR1 is SGHTA, CDR2 FQGNSA. Trimming left V 7 bases short and J 6 bases short, with 25 bases between. The chain's CDR3 is CASTQGPWAGESQPQHF. The CDR3 DNA follows: TGTGCCAGCACCCAAGGCCCTTGGGCAGGGGAAAGTCAGCCCCAGCATTTT.

This clone turned up a few times. V is TRBV16 and J is TRBJ1-5; 8 nucleotides align to TRBD1. Germline lookup yields CDR1 KGHSY and CDR2 FQNENV. The V segment lost 2 bases and the J segment 2 bases; nucleotides outside the gene matches: 5. CDR3 length: 16 residues. The chain's CDR3 is CASSQQGARGNQPQHF. In DNA, the CDR3 is TGTGCCAGCAGCCAACAGGGGGCTAGGGGCAATCAGCCCCAGCATTTT. The whole variable domain, remainder taken from reference TRBV16 and TRBJ1-5, is GEEVAQTPKHLVRGEGQKAKLYCAPIKGHSYVFWYQQVLKNEFKFLISFQNENVFDETGMPKERFSAKCLPNSPCSLEIQATKLEDSAVYFCASSQQGARGNQPQHFGDGTRLSIL.

V usage is TRBV19 and J usage is TRBJ1-1, with a weak D call TRBD1 (6 bases). Trimming cost V 4 bases and J 7 bases, with 25 bases left between them. This CDR3 has 17 amino acids. Per the germline V gene, CDR1 is LNHDA and CDR2 is SQIVND (reference sequence). The CDR3 here is CASSKLGQGPTIGEAFF. CDR3 nucleotides: TGTGCCAGTAGTAAGCTGGGGCAGGGGCCAACAATCGGTGAAGCTTTCTTT.

This chain joins TRBV4-2 and TRBJ2-3; 8 bases are a match to TRBD2. J was trimmed by 1 base and V by 1 base; bases with no gene match: 4. There are 16 residues in the CDR3. Germline-derived CDR1 and CDR2 are LGHNA and YNFKEQ. The CDR3 DNA follows: TGTGCCAGCAGCCAAGCTCAGACTAGCGGCACAGATACGCAGTATTTT. This gives the protein CASSQAQTSGTDTQYF.

This chain links TRBV30 with TRBJ1-3; D call uncertain. The CDR3 extends over 15 amino acids. The germline CDR1 and CDR2 sequences are GTSNPN and SVGIG (reference sequence). Trimming took 2 bases from V and 3 from J, leaving 14 bases between them. CDR3 protein: CAWSYFRAGGNTIYF. In DNA, the CDR3 is TGTGCCTGGAGTTACTTTCGGGCAGGTGGAAACACCATATATTTT. Full variable domain (missing parts from reference TRBV30 and TRBJ1-3): SQTIHQWPATLVQPVGSPLSLECTVEGTSNPNLYWYRQAAGRGLQLLFYSVGIGQISSEVPQNLSASRPQDRQFILSSKKLLLSDSGFYLCAWSYFRAGGNTIYFGEGSWLTVV.

This chain uses TRBV7-9 with TRBJ2-6; D unclear. Per germline, CDR1 SEHNR and CDR2 FQNEAQ (reference sequence). Trimming left V 2 bases short and J 3 bases short, with 14 bases between. The CDR3 consists of 17 residues. In DNA form, the CDR3 reads TGTGCCAGCAGCTTAAGGATCGGGCTTGGTGGGGCCAACGTCCTGACTTTC. Translation: CASSLRIGLGGANVLTF.

The rearrangement joins TRBV6-5 to TRBJ1-5; 7 positions agree with TRBD1. The CDR3 is 14 residues long. Looked up from germline, CDR1 is MNHEY and CDR2 is SVGAGI. Trimming removed 6 bases from V and 3 bases from J; junction bases left unmatched: 5. The CDR3 DNA sequence: TGTGCCAGCAGAGGGACAGACAACAATCAGCCCCAGCATTTT. Its protein product is CASRGTDNNQPQHF.

The chain has TRBV10-3 and TRBJ2-7, with 7 positions matching TRBD2. The trim removed 4 bases at V and 2 bases at J, leaving 2 bases unmatched. From germline, CDR1 is ENHRY and CDR2 SYGVKD. The CDR3 loop spans 13 amino acids. The CDR3 DNA is TGTGCCATCAGTGGTGCGGGGGCCTACGAGCAGTACTTC. It encodes CAISGAGAYEQYF.

The chain uses TRBV6-1 and TRBJ1-3; D ambiguous. The V end lost 4 bases, the J end lost 4 bases, and 17 bases lay between the germline ends. Per germline, CDR1 MNHNS and CDR2 SASEGT. The length of the CDR3 is 16 residues. The CDR3 region is CASSVKGPFSGNTIYF. The CDR3, as DNA: TGTGCCAGCAGTGTTAAGGGTCCCTTTTCCGGAAACACCATATATTTT.

The genes are TRBV9 and TRBJ2-3, with 12 bases aligning to TRBD2. The V segment lost 4 bases and the J segment 2 bases; nucleotides outside the gene matches: 8. The CDR3 sequence is 17 residues long. Germline CDR1 SGDLS, CDR2 YYNGEE. Here the CDR3 reads CASSSRLAGVITDTQYF. The CDR3 DNA reads TGTGCCAGCAGCTCTCGACTAGCGGGGGTGATCACAGATACGCAGTATTTT.

V gene TRBV13 combines with J gene TRBJ2-7; 13 bases agree with TRBD2. This CDR3 contains 17 residues. V shed 5 bases, J shed 9 bases, and the junction held 16 bases outside the gene matches. CDR1 and CDR2 (germline): PRHDT, FYEKMQ (reference sequence). In DNA form, the CDR3 reads TGTGCCAGCAGCCGGACTAGCGGGGGACTTCGCCAGGCTGCGCAGTACTTC. Protein product: CASSRTSGGLRQAAQYF.